This T cell receptor beta chain was captured in a study of blood T cell repertoires in COVID-19. A single count supports this clone. The germline V gene encodes CDR1 LNHDA and CDR2 SQIVND (reference sequence). The length of the CDR3 is 14 residues. V lost 2 bases and J 6 bases, leaving 13 bases between the germline ends. Using immunoSEQ multiplex PCR, the repertoire was profiled, and TCRdb retains in-frame clones only, with some absent. The table lists about 430,000 clones, 70% to 90% of them singletons, with roughly 1.4% in the top ten. This receptor was taken from a woman aged 18-29 years who had been exposed to COVID-19. The sequenced sample consisted of PBMCs or T cells enriched from blood (not recorded which). This chain joins TRBV19 and TRBJ1-2; tentative D call: TRBD1 (6 bases). The CDR3 nucleotides read TGTGCCAGTAGTATATATTCAGGGGTCGATGGCTACACCTTC. Its protein is CASSIYSGVDGYTF.